This TCR beta chain derives from a study of T-cell reconstitution after alpha-beta-depleted transplantation in children. V dropped 4 bases and J dropped 4 bases, with 9 bases sitting between them. Germline V gene lookup returns CDR1 SGHRS and CDR2 YFSETQ. CDR3 size: 13 residues. This clonotype was picked up many times. What it binds is unknown. Study conclusions and caveats: One year post-transplant, T-cell counts and diversity were largely derived from T cells produced anew. By about two months after transplant, alpha-beta T cells reportedly arose from several hundred graft clones that had expanded.

Unique molecular identifiers were incorporated during preparation of the TCRbeta library. A single record per CDR3 protein comes from TCRdb applying MiXCR to the PCR reads. The data hold about 160,000 distinct CDR3 sequences, with more than 9.5% observed a single time. The source was PBMCs, collected before TCRalphabeta/CD19-depleted stem cell transplant. The chain uses TRBV5-1 and TRBJ1-5, with D possibly being TRBD1 (6 bases). The receptor was derived from a boy aged 2 to 10 with acute myeloid leukemia, due to receive a stem cell transplant. The CDR3 sequence is CASSTDSNQPQHF. The CDR3 DNA follows: TGCGCCAGCAGCACGGACAGTAATCAGCCCCAGCATTTT. Full variable domain (outside the CDR3, taken from reference TRBV5-1 and TRBJ1-5): KAGVTQTPRYLIKTRGQQVTLSCSPISGHRSVSWYQQTPGQGLQFLFEYFSETQRNKGNFPGRFSGRQFSNSRSEMNVSTLELGDSALYLCASSTDSNQPQHFGDGTRLSIL.